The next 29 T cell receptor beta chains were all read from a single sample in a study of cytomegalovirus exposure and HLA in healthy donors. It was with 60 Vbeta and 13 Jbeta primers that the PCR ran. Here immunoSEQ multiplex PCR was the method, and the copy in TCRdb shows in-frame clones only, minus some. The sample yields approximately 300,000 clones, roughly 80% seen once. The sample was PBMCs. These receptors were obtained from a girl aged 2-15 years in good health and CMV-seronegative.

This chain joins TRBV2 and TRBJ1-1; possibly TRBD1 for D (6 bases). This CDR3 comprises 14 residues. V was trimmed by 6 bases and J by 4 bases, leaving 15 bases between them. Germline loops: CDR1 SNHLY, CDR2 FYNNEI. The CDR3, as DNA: TGTGCCAGCAGCAGGGGCGATCTGGGCACTGAAGCTTTCTTT. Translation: CASSRGDLGTEAFF.

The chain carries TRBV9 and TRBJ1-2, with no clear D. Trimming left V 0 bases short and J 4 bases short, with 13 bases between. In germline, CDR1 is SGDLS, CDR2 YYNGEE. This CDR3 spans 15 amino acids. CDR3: CASSVGPQEGYGYTF. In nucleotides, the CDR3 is TGTGCCAGCAGCGTAGGGCCGCAGGAGGGCTATGGCTACACCTTC.

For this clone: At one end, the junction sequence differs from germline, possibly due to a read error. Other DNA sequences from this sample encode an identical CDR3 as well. The CDR3 is CASSLGRGTQYF. The CDR3, as DNA: TGCGCCAGTAGCCTCGGGAGGGGTACGCAGTATTTT. The chain links TRBV4-1 to TRBJ2-3; 8 nucleotides align to TRBD2. From germline, CDR1 is MGHRA and CDR2 YSYEKL. This CDR3 contains 12 residues.

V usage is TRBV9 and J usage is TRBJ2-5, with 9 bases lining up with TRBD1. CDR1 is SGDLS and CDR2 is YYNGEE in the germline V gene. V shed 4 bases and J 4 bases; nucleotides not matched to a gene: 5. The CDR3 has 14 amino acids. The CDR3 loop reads CASSSQTGGETQYF. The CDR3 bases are TGTGCCAGCAGCTCCCAGACAGGGGGAGAGACCCAGTACTTC.

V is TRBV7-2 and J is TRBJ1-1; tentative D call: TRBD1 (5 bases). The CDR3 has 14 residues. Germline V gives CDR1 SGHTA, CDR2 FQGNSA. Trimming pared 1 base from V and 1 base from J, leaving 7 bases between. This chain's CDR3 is CASSLGGGNTEAFF. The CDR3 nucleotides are TGTGCCAGCAGCTTAGGGGGGGGGAACACTGAAGCTTTCTTT.

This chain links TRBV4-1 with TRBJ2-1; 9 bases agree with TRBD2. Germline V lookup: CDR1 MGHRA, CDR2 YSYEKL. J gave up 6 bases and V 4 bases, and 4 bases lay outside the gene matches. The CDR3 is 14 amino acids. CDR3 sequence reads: CASSRRSGSNEQFF. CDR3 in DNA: TGCGCCAGCAGCCGGCGTAGCGGGAGCAATGAGCAGTTCTTC.

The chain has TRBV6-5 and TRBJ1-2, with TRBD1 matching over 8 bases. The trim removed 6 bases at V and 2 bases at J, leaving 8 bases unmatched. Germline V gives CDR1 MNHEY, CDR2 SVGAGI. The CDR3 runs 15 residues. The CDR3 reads CASRTGGVDNYGYTF. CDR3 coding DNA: TGTGCCAGCAGAACAGGGGGGGTCGACAACTATGGCTACACCTTC.

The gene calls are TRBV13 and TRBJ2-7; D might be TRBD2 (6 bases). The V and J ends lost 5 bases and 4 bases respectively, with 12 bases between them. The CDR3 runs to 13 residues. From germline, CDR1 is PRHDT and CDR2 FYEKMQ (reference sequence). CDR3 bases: TGTGCCAGCAGCCTAAGGAGGGATTACGAGCAGTACTTC. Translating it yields CASSLRRDYEQYF.

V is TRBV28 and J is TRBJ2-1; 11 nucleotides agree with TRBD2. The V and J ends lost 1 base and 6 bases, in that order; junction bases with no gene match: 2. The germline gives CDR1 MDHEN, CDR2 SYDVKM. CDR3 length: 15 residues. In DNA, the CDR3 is TGTGCCAGCAGTTTATTAGCGGGAGGGGTCAATGAGCAGTTCTTC. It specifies CASSLLAGGVNEQFF.

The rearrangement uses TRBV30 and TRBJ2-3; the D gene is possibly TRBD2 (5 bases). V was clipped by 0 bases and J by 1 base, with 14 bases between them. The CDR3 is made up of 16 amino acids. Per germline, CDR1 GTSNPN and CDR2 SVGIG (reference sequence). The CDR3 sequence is CAWSVGPIGGTDTQYF. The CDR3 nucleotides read TGTGCCTGGAGTGTAGGGCCGATCGGGGGCACAGATACGCAGTATTTT.

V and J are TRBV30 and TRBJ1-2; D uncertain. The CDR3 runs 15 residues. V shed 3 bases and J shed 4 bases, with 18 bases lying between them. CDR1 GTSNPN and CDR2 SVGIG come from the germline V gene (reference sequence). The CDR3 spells CAWRSTSTLPYGYTF. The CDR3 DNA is TGTGCCTGGAGATCGACTTCAACTCTTCCCTATGGCTACACCTTC.

CDR3 amino acids: CASSQVTGGAQYF. The CDR3 coding sequence is TGCGCCAGCAGCCAAGTTACAGGAGGGGCGCAGTATTTT. This chain uses TRBV4-1 with TRBJ2-3, with a weak D call TRBD2 (6 bases). Trimming took off 1 base at V and 10 bases at J, with 12 bases between the two ends. Germline V gene data show CDR1 as MGHRA and CDR2 as YSYEKL. The CDR3 has 13 residues.

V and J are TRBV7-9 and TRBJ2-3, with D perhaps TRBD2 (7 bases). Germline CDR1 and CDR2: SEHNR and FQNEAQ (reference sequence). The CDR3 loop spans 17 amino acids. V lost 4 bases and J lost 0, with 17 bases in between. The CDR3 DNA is TGTGCCAGCAGCTCCAAGGGGGGGGTTTCTAGCACAGATACGCAGTATTTT. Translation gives CASSSKGGVSSTDTQYF.

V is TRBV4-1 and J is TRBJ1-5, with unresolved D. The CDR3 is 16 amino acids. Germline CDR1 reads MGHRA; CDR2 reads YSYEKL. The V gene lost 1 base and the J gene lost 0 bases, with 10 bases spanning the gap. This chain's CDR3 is CASSQGRGSSNQPQHF. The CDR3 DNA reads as TGCGCCAGCAGCCAAGGTCGGGGAAGTAGCAATCAGCCCCAGCATTTT.

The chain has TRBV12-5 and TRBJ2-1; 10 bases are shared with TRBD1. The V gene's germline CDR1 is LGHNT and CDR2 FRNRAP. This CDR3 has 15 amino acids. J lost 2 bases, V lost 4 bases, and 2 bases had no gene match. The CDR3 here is CASGSGTGAYNEQFF. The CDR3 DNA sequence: TGTGCTAGTGGTTCCGGGACAGGGGCCTACAATGAGCAGTTCTTC.

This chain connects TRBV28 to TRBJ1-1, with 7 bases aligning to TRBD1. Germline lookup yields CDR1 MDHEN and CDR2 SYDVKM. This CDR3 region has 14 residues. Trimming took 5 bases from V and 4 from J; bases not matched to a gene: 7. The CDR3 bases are TGTGCCAGCAGTCGGACAGGCTCCATCACTGAAGCTTTCTTT. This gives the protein CASSRTGSITEAFF.

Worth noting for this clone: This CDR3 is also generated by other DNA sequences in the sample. CDR3 sequence: CASSLGQNYGYTF. For the CDR3, the DNA is TGTGCCAGCAGTTTAGGGCAGAACTATGGCTACACCTTC. The chain links TRBV28 to TRBJ1-2; D unresolved. Trimming removed 2 bases at V and 2 bases at J, with 6 bases between. CDR1 and CDR2 (germline): MDHEN, SYDVKM. The CDR3 covers 13 residues.

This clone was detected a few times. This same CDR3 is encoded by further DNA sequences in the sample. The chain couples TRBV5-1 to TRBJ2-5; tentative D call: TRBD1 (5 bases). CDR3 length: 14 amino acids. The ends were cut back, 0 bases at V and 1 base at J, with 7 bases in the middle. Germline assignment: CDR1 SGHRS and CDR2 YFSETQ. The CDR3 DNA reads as TGCGCCAGCAGCTTGGGAGACAGCCAAGAGACCCAGTACTTC. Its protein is CASSLGDSQETQYF.

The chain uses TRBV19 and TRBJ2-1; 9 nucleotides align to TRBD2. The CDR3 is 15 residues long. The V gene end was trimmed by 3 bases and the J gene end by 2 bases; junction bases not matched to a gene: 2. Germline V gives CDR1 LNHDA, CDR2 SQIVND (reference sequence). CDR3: CASSISGGPYNEQFF. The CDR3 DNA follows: TGTGCCAGTAGTATCAGCGGGGGGCCCTACAATGAGCAGTTCTTC.

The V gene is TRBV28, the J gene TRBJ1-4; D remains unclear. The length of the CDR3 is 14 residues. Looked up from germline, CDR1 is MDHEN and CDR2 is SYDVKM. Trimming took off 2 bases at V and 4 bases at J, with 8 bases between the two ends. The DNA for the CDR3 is TGTGCCAGCAGTTTAGAGGTCTATAATGAAAAACTGTTTTTT. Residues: CASSLEVYNEKLFF.

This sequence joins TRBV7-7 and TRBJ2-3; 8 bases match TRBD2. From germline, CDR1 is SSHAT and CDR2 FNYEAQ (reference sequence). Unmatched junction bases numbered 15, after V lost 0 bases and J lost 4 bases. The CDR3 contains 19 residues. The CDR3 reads CASSLAPFSSGSLADTQYF. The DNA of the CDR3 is TGTGCCAGCAGCTTAGCGCCGTTCTCGAGCGGGAGTCTCGCAGATACGCAGTATTTT.

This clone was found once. The CDR3 spells CASSLTDYNEQFF. The CDR3 coding sequence is TGTGCCAGCAGCTTGACAGATTACAATGAGCAGTTCTTC. The V gene is TRBV28, the J gene TRBJ2-1, with D possibly TRBD1 on 5 matching bases. Germline CDR1 MDHEN, CDR2 SYDVKM. V gave up 6 bases and J gave up 4 bases, with 10 bases separating them. This CDR3 is built from 13 residues. Looking up the rest from reference TRBV28 and TRBJ2-1 gives the full variable domain: DVKVTQSSRYLVKRTGEKVFLECVQDMDHENMFWYRQDPGLGLRLIYFSYDVKMKEKGDIPEGYSVSREKKERFSLILESASTNQTSMYLCASSLTDYNEQFFGPGTRLTVL.

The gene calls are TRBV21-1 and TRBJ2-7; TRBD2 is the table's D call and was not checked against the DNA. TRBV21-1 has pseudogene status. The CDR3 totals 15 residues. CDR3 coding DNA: TGTGCCAGCAGCAAAAAAGGTCGAGGAGGGTACGAGCAGTACTTC. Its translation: CASSKKGRGGYEQYF.

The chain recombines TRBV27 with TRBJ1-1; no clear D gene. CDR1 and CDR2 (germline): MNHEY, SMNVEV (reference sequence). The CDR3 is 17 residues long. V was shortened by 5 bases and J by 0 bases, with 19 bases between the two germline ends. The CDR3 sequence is CASSPRTGWRLNTEAFF. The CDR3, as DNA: TGTGCCAGCAGTCCCAGGACGGGCTGGAGGCTGAACACTGAAGCTTTCTTT.

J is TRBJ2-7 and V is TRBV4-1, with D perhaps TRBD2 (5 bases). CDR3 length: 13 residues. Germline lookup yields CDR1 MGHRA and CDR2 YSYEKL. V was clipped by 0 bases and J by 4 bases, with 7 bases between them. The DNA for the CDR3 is TGCGCCAGCAGCCAAGAGCCGGGGTACGAGCAGTACTTC. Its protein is CASSQEPGYEQYF.

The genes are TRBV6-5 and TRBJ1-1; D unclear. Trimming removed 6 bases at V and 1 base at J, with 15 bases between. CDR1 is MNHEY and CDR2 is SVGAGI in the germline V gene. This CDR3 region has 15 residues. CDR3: CASSISGISNTEAFF. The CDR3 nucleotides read TGTGCCAGCAGCATTTCCGGGATCTCGAACACTGAAGCTTTCTTT.

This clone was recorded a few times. The CDR3 DNA sequence: TGTGCCAGCAGCCCGGACAGTTGGGTCTACAATGAGCAGTTCTTC. It yields the protein CASSPDSWVYNEQFF. This chain joins TRBV11-3 and TRBJ2-1, with D perhaps TRBD1 (6 bases). Germline V lookup: CDR1 SGHNT, CDR2 YENEEA. The V end lost 5 bases, the J end lost 3 bases, and 14 bases lay between the germline ends. The CDR3 runs to 15 residues. The full variable domain, completed using reference TRBV11-3 and TRBJ2-1, is EAGVVQSPRYKIIEKKQPVAFWCNPISGHNTLYWYLQNLGQGPELLIRYENEEAVDDSQLPKDRFSAERLKGVDSTLKIQPAELGDSAVYLCASSPDSWVYNEQFFGPGTRLTVL.

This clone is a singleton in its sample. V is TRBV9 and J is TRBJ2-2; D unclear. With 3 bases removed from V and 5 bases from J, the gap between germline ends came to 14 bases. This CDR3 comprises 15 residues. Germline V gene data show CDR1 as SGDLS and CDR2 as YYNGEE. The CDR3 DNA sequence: TGTGCCAGCAGCGCCTCCGGAGATATGACCGGGGAGCTGTTTTTT. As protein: CASSASGDMTGELFF.

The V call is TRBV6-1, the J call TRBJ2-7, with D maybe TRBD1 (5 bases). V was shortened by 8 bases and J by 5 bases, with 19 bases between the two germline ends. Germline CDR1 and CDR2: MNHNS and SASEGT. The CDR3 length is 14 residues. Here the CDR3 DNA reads TGTGCCAGCCTCCGGAGCAGGGCGGCCCACGAGCAGTACTTC. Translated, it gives CASLRSRAAHEQYF.